These 23 T cell receptor beta chains originate from one sample sequenced in a study of T cell repertoires in cytomegalovirus infection. MiXCR, run by TCRdb on the reads, gives a single entry per CDR3 protein. The data hold 200,000 to 300,000 distinct CDR3 sequences, with approximately 8.3% observed a single time. What was sequenced was PBMCs. These TCRs come from a human donor in good health (CMV status not recorded). Some clones in this sample may be carry-over from other donors' samples.

This clonotype was counted many times. V is TRBV7-2 and J is TRBJ2-1; 12 positions agree with TRBD2. Germline V gene sequence: CDR1 SGHTA, CDR2 FQGNSA. Losses at the gene ends were 0 bases for V and 4 bases for J; bases not matched to a gene: 4. The CDR3 covers 17 residues. The CDR3 DNA sequence: TGTGCCAGCAGCTTAGCGCATACTAGCGGGGGGTACAATGAGCAGTTCTTC. Translation gives CASSLAHTSGGYNEQFF.

This clonotype was counted at least ten times. The chain employs TRBV28 and TRBJ1-5; D may be TRBD1 (5 bases). CDR3 size: 17 residues. Germline loops: CDR1 MDHEN, CDR2 SYDVKM. The germline V and J ends were trimmed by 6 bases and 4 bases, with 22 bases remaining between them. CDR3 sequence reads: CASSPGVPRQINQPQHF. CDR3 coding DNA: TGTGCCAGCAGCCCCGGGGTTCCCAGACAGATTAATCAGCCCCAGCATTTT.

In this sample, this clonotype turned up many times. The V gene is TRBV7-6, the J gene TRBJ1-2; 8 nucleotides match TRBD1. This CDR3 comprises 13 residues. Germline V CDR1 and CDR2: SGHVS, FNYEAQ. With 5 bases clipped from V and 8 bases from J, the junction kept 7 bases outside the gene matches. In DNA form, the CDR3 reads TGTGCCAGCAGCCAACAGGGGGGGCGCGGCTACACCTTC. Protein: CASSQQGGRGYTF.

The rearrangement links TRBV19 to TRBJ2-1, with 11 bases fitting TRBD2. Germline trimming cut 5 bases from V and 0 bases from J; bases unmatched to any gene: 6. The CDR3 extends over 17 amino acids. CDR1 LNHDA and CDR2 SQIVND come from the germline V gene (reference sequence). CDR3 sequence: CASSLTSGASSYNEQFF. The CDR3 DNA follows: TGTGCCAGTAGTTTGACTAGCGGGGCGAGCTCCTACAATGAGCAGTTCTTC.

This clonotype has ten or more counts. The chain recombines TRBV5-1 with TRBJ2-7, with 16 positions matching TRBD2. V was clipped by 4 bases and J by 6 bases; unmatched bases: 10. The CDR3 is 17 residues long. Germline values: CDR1 SGHRS, CDR2 YFSETQ. CDR3 sequence: CASSPGTSGRAQAEQYF. The CDR3 coding sequence is TGCGCCAGCAGCCCCGGGACTAGCGGGAGGGCCCAGGCCGAGCAGTACTTC.

This clonotype was seen ten or more times. The chain carries TRBV12-3 or TRBV12-4 and TRBJ1-6; no reliable D call. The CDR3 consists of 15 residues. V lost 5 bases to trimming and J lost 10 bases, with 18 bases between them. CDR3 residues: CASSPPVEVGSPLHF. In DNA form, the CDR3 reads TGTGCCAGCAGTCCCCCTGTAGAGGTTGGGTCACCCCTCCACTTT.

There are a few counts of this clonotype. The chain has TRBV29-1 and TRBJ2-5, with 9 bases aligning to TRBD2. CDR1 and CDR2 (germline): SQVTM, ANQGSEA. The CDR3 loop spans 13 amino acids. The ends lost 4 bases at V and 2 bases at J; junction bases unmatched: 2. DNA for the CDR3: TGCAGCGTTGGCGGGAGGGCTCAAGAGACCCAGTACTTC. Its protein product is CSVGGRAQETQYF.

In its sample, this clonotype was seen a few times. This rearrangement joins TRBV4-2 to TRBJ2-2; D may be TRBD2 (7 bases). The V end was cut by 1 base, the J end by 5 bases, with 14 bases between. Per germline, CDR1 LGHNA and CDR2 YNFKEQ. There are 16 residues in the CDR3. The CDR3 protein is CASSQGPGGLTGELFF. The CDR3 nucleotides read TGTGCCAGCAGCCAAGGCCCCGGGGGGCTAACCGGGGAGCTGTTTTTT.

This clonotype was detected ten times or more. V is TRBV6-2 or TRBV6-3 and J is TRBJ1-5, with 9 bases that match TRBD1. Trimming at V came to 4 bases and at J to 0 bases, leaving 10 bases not matched to a gene. The CDR3 loop spans 18 amino acids. Per germline, CDR1 MNHEY and CDR2 SVGEGT. Here the CDR3 reads CASSFSLQGAGSNQPQHF. The CDR3 region has the DNA TGTGCCAGCAGTTTCTCGTTACAGGGGGCCGGTAGCAATCAGCCCCAGCATTTT.

This clonotype was recorded a few times. This sequence joins TRBV7-2 and TRBJ2-1, with a tentative D call TRBD2 (5 bases). The CDR3 loop spans 15 amino acids. In germline, CDR1 is SGHTA, CDR2 FQGNSA. With 1 base removed from V and 5 bases from J, the gap between germline ends came to 12 bases. CDR3 nucleotide sequence: TGTGCCAGCAGCTTAGGGCTAGCAAAAAACAATGAGCAGTTCTTC. It is translated as CASSLGLAKNNEQFF.

This clonotype was picked up many times. The V and J genes are TRBV7-2 and TRBJ2-1, with 11 bases identical to TRBD2. Looked up from germline, CDR1 is SGHTA and CDR2 is FQGNSA. This CDR3 comprises 16 residues. Trimming at V came to 6 bases and at J to 3 bases, leaving 7 bases not matched to a gene. CDR3: CASSFSGGAIYNEQFF. In nucleotides, the CDR3 is TGTGCCAGCAGTTTTAGCGGGGGGGCTATCTACAATGAGCAGTTCTTC.

There are many counts of this clonotype. The chain has TRBV28 and TRBJ2-7; D is undetermined. Germline V gene sequence: CDR1 MDHEN, CDR2 SYDVKM. This CDR3 region has 14 residues. V lost 5 bases, J lost 3 bases, and 14 bases lay in between. CDR3 in DNA: TGTGCCAGCAGTCTTCCGAATGAACTCTACGAGCAGTACTTC. Protein product: CASSLPNELYEQYF.

The J gene is TRBJ1-1, the V gene TRBV19, with 7 bases fitting TRBD1. Germline CDR1 and CDR2: LNHDA and SQIVND (reference sequence). V shed 4 bases and J 1 base; nucleotides not matched to a gene: 0. This CDR3 has 13 amino acids. The CDR3 bases are TGTGCCAGTAGTAACAGGGGGAACACTGAAGCTTTCTTT. It is translated as CASSNRGNTEAFF.

In its sample, this clonotype was seen many times. This chain joins TRBV5-1 and TRBJ1-6; D call uncertain. The length of the CDR3 is 12 residues. V was clipped by 5 bases and J by 5 bases, with 5 bases between them. Looked up from germline, CDR1 is SGHRS and CDR2 is YFSETQ. The CDR3 sequence: CASRQNNSPLHF. The CDR3 bases are TGCGCCAGCAGACAGAATAATTCACCCCTCCACTTT. Filled out from reference TRBV5-1 and TRBJ1-6, the complete variable domain reads KAGVTQTPRYLIKTRGQQVTLSCSPISGHRSVSWYQQTPGQGLQFLFEYFSETQRNKGNFPGRFSGRQFSNSRSEMNVSTLELGDSALYLCASRQNNSPLHFGNGTRLTVT.

This clonotype came up many times. The chain employs TRBV7-6 and TRBJ1-1, with D possibly TRBD1 on 5 matching bases. Trimming removed 3 bases from V and 1 base from J, with 9 bases in between. Germline-derived CDR1 and CDR2 are SGHVS and FNYEAQ. The CDR3 length is 14 residues. The CDR3 DNA sequence: TGTGCCAGCAGCTTGGGGGGTAAGAACACTGAAGCTTTCTTT. It translates to CASSLGGKNTEAFF.

Concerning this clonotype: This may stem from a read error, because a much larger clone lies one nucleotide away. The rearrangement links TRBV7-6 to TRBJ1-5; D is ambiguous. This CDR3 has 15 amino acids. Germline CDR1 reads SGHVS; CDR2 reads FNYEAQ. Here the CDR3 reads CVSSPGFRTSQPQHF. CDR3 DNA sequence: TGTGTCAGCAGCCCTGGGTTCAGGACGAGTCAGCCCCAGCATTTT.

This clonotype was observed at least ten times. The chain uses TRBV19 and TRBJ1-3, with D tentatively TRBD1 (5 bases). Germline CDR1 and CDR2: LNHDA and SQIVND (reference sequence). Between the trimmed V and J ends, which lost 5 bases and 2 bases, there was a span of 13 bases. The CDR3 is 15 residues long. The CDR3 loop reads CASSPGTVPGNTIYF. In DNA form, the CDR3 reads TGTGCCAGTAGTCCCGGGACGGTTCCTGGAAACACCATATATTTT.

The CDR3 DNA sequence: TGTGCCAGCAAGAGAGCGGGAGGGGGTGAGCAGTTCTTC. It codes for CASKRAGGGEQFF. The chain employs TRBV6-6 and TRBJ2-1; 10 nucleotides align to TRBD2. Germline assignment: CDR1 MNHNY and CDR2 SVGAGI (reference sequence). The CDR3 runs 13 residues. Trimming removed 7 bases from V and 9 bases from J; junction bases left unmatched: 6.

This clonotype was detected many times. V and J are TRBV12-5 and TRBJ1-1; D call uncertain. Germline CDR1 reads LGHNT; CDR2 reads FRNRAP. This CDR3 has 11 residues. Trimming left V 3 bases short and J 2 bases short, with 1 base between. DNA for the CDR3: TGTGCTAGTGGTTTAAACACTGAAGCTTTCTTT. The encoded protein is CASGLNTEAFF. Filled out from reference TRBV12-5 and TRBJ1-1, the complete variable domain reads DARVTQTPRHKVTEMGQEVTMRCQPILGHNTVFWYRQTMMQGLELLAYFRNRAPLDDSGMPKDRFSAEMPDATLATLKIQPSEPRDSAVYFCASGLNTEAFFGQGTRLTVV.

In this sample, this clonotype turned up many times. The gene calls are TRBV7-9 and TRBJ1-2, with a weak D call TRBD1 (5 bases). CDR1 and CDR2 from the germline V gene are SEHNR and FQNEAQ (reference sequence). Between the trimmed V and J ends, which lost 10 bases and 6 bases, there was a span of 18 bases. This CDR3 spans 13 amino acids. The DNA of the CDR3 is TGTGCCATCAACCCGGGGGGACTCCATGGCTACACCTTC. Translating it yields CAINPGGLHGYTF.

This clonotype has at least ten counts. The gene calls are TRBV28 and TRBJ1-2, with D possibly being TRBD1 (5 bases). Germline V gives CDR1 MDHEN, CDR2 SYDVKM. V lost 1 base and J 5 bases, leaving 23 bases between the germline ends. This CDR3 contains 18 residues. The CDR3 nucleotides read TGTGCCAGCAGTTTATTCGGGGGGACTCCCCGTTCTGGTTATGGCTACACCTTC. This sequence encodes CASSLFGGTPRSGYGYTF.

This sequence joins TRBV5-6 and TRBJ2-1; 9 nucleotides line up with TRBD1. Germline CDR1 is SGHDT and CDR2 is YYEEEE. The CDR3 length is 18 residues. V shed 4 bases and J 5 bases; nucleotides not matched to a gene: 16. CDR3: CASSPWLGTGPRNNEQFF. CDR3 bases: TGTGCCAGCAGCCCTTGGTTGGGGACAGGGCCACGGAACAATGAGCAGTTCTTC.

This chain uses TRBV6-2 or TRBV6-3 with TRBJ1-1, with TRBD1 identical over 8 bases. Trimming removed 6 bases from V and 2 bases from J; junction bases left unmatched: 5. Germline CDR1 is MNHEY and CDR2 is SVGEGT. The CDR3 has 14 amino acids. The CDR3 bases are TGTGCCAGCAGCTACAGGGGGAAAAACACTGAAGCTTTCTTT. Translated, it gives CASSYRGKNTEAFF.